This T cell receptor (beta chain) was sequenced for a study of shared clonotypes between healthy human individuals. Data came from immunoSEQ multiplex PCR; TCRdb stores just in-frame clones and leaves some out. The table has around 2,000,000 clones, approximately 94% seen once. V lost 2 bases and J lost 3, with 8 bases in between. This CDR3 region has 13 residues. Germline assignment: CDR1 GTSNPN and CDR2 SVGIG (reference sequence). Terminally differentiated effector memory CD45RA+ cells were excluded from the naive CD8 cells, which were CD45RO-negative and positively selected for CCR7. This TCR derives from a man in his late teens or twenties in good health. This chain uses TRBV30 with TRBJ1-5; possible D gene TRBD1, 5 bases. The source material was naive CD8+ T cells sorted from blood. CDR3 in amino acids: CAWSTGHNQPQHF. In DNA, the CDR3 is TGTGCCTGGAGTACGGGGCACAATCAGCCCCAGCATTTT.